The rows below give T cell receptor beta chains drawn from one sample of a study of blood T cell repertoires in COVID-19. Data came from immunoSEQ multiplex PCR; TCRdb stores just in-frame clones and leaves some out. The top ten hold approximately 6.8% of the sample, which has 300,000 to 350,000 clones, about nine tenths seen once. Sequenced input: peripheral blood. All receptors come from a woman aged 25 to 39 with COVID-19, enrolled during active disease. CDR3s include the opening cysteine and the closing phenylalanine or tryptophan. Clone size is given for some rows only: seen once, a few or many times, or a class if the clone is expanded.

J,size,V,CDR3
TRBJ2-7,-,TRBV6-5,CASTPSWENHEQYF
TRBJ1-5,-,TRBV28,CASRNGDRVGQPQHF
TRBJ1-2,once,TRBV19,CASSIDPRASANYGYTF
TRBJ2-2,-,TRBV3-1/TRBV3-2,CASKKGPVEGNTGELFF
TRBJ1-3,-,TRBV5-1,CASSFNPPMSGNTIYF
TRBJ2-1,once,TRBV5-1,CASSPPGAGGDEQFF
TRBJ2-1,-,TRBV6-1,CASSEEQIDNEQFF
TRBJ2-1,-,TRBV5-5,CASTNPGTSGRNEQFF
TRBJ1-1,-,TRBV12-3/TRBV12-4,CASSFERGLAFF
TRBJ2-5,once,TRBV5-1,CASSVPGQGRAQYF
TRBJ2-3,-,TRBV6-6,CASSKPGLAEADTQYF
TRBJ1-1,-,TRBV6-1,CASSEPTYGTPNTEAFF
TRBJ1-5,few,TRBV21-1,CASSKRGCQPQHF
TRBJ2-7,once,TRBV7-2,CASSFGLPYYEQYF
TRBJ2-7,-,TRBV19,CASIDSSYEQYF
TRBJ2-7,-,TRBV4-1,CASSQEDRGGSYEQYF
TRBJ2-7,-,TRBV4-2,CASSQDPAGGPYEQYF
TRBJ2-1,-,TRBV7-2,CASSPGTSRYNEQFF
TRBJ1-2,-,TRBV5-4,CASSPYRGYGYTF
TRBJ1-1,-,TRBV7-2,CASSLGRGRTEAFF
TRBJ1-5,once,TRBV28,CASSLWEGGTQPQHF
TRBJ2-5,-,TRBV5-1,CASSITGTGMQTQYF
TRBJ1-2,-,TRBV3-1/TRBV3-2,CASRPGQARGYTF
TRBJ2-7,few,TRBV6-5,CASSYGSGRAHEQYF
TRBJ2-2,-,TRBV7-9,CASSFSSYTGELFF
TRBJ1-5,-,TRBV16,CASSQTGQLQPQHF
TRBJ2-7,-,TRBV3-1/TRBV3-2,CASSGGTGGYEQYF
TRBJ1-5,-,TRBV30,CAWSVGGPNQPQHF
TRBJ2-1,-,TRBV30,CAWSVRGTLYNEQFF
TRBJ2-2,-,TRBV21-1,CARQRGPSTGELFF
TRBJ2-2,-,TRBV19,CASSPGSWTGGNTGELFF
TRBJ1-1,-,TRBV28,CASSALMNTEAFF
TRBJ2-5,-,TRBV2,CASTPGETQYF
TRBJ1-2,-,TRBV24-1,CATSDPGVYGYTF
TRBJ1-1,-,TRBV6-1,CASSEGGKNTEAFF
TRBJ2-1,once,TRBV5-8,CASSLVVQGPRNEQFF
TRBJ2-3,-,TRBV28,CASSPYSGTDTQYF
TRBJ2-7,-,TRBV7-3,CASSLRGSYEQYF
TRBJ2-1,-,TRBV5-8,CASSLLGRGRDEQFF
TRBJ2-3,-,TRBV9,CASSVAGIADTQYF
TRBJ2-5,-,TRBV18,CASSPPGGGEETQYF
TRBJ1-1,-,TRBV9,CASSVVDRGLTEAFF
TRBJ1-2,-,TRBV6-2/TRBV6-3,CASSQTGGDGYTF
TRBJ1-2,-,TRBV11-2,CASSLDGGTYGYTF
TRBJ2-7,once,TRBV10-3,CAISEIFAGAYEQYF
TRBJ2-7,-,TRBV28,CATQRRGSYEQYF
TRBJ1-5,-,TRBV24-1,CATSDPTGPGNQPQHF
TRBJ1-1,-,TRBV18,CASSPADTEAFF
TRBJ1-5,-,TRBV6-5,CAQTKVPDQPQHF
TRBJ1-4,once,TRBV18,CASSLGTAATNEKLFF
TRBJ2-3,large,TRBV27,CASSLEAGSGDTQYF
TRBJ1-4,-,TRBV5-1,CASSLTSTNEKLFF
TRBJ2-5,-,TRBV19,CASSIRGRRRETQYF
TRBJ1-6,-,TRBV25-1,CAPSTCRVNSPLHF